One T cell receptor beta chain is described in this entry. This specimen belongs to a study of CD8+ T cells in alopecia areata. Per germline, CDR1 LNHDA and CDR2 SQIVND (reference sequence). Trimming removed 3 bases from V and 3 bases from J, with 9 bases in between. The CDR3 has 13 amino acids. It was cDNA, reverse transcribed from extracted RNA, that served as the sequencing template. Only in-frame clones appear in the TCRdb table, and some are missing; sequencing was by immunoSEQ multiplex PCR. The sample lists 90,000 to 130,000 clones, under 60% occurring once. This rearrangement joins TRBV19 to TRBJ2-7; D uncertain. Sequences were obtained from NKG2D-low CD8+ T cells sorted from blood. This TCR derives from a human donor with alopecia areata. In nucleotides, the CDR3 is TGTGCCAGTAGTATCGGCCAGAACTACGAGCAGTACTTC. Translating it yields CASSIGQNYEQYF.